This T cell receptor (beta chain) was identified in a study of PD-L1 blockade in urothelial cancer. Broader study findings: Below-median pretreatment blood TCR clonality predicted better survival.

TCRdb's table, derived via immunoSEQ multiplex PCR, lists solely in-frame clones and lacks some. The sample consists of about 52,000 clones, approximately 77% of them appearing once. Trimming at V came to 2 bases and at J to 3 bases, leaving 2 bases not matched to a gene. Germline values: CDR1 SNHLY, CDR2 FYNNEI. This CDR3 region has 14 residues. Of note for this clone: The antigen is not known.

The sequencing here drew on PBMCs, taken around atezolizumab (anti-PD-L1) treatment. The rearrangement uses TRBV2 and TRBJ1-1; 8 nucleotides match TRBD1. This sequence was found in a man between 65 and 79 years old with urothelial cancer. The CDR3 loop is CASSEQGADTEAFF. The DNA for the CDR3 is TGTGCCAGCAGTGAACAGGGGGCGGACACTGAAGCTTTCTTT. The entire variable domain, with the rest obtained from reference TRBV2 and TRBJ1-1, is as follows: EPEVTQTPSHQVTQMGQEVILRCVPISNHLYFYWYRQILGQKVEFLVSFYNNEISEKSEIFDDQFSVERPDGSNFTLKIRSTKLEDSAMYFCASSEQGADTEAFFGQGTRLTVV.